This T cell receptor beta chain comes out of a study of blood T cell repertoires in COVID-19. Overall study: In each case, the material was cDNA or gDNA derived from T cells, B-cell-depleted T cells, or PBMCs.

The germline CDR1 and CDR2 sequences are SNHLY and FYNNEI. The CDR3 length is 14 residues. The V and J ends lost 7 bases and 5 bases respectively, with 17 bases between them. Assay: immunoSEQ multiplex PCR; the TCRdb copy retains only in-frame clones and omits some. This sample carries under 75,000 clones, 70% to 80% of them seen once, and the ten largest clones take roughly half. The receptor comes from an elderly woman with acute or convalescent COVID-19. The gene calls are TRBV2 and TRBJ1-1, with D tentatively TRBD1 (6 bases). The specimen sequenced was peripheral blood. CDR3 amino acids: CASTQTWGRTEAFF. CDR3 nucleotides: TGTGCCAGCACCCAGACCTGGGGGCGTACTGAAGCTTTCTTT. The full variable domain, with the rest looked up from reference TRBV2 and TRBJ1-1, is EPEVTQTPSHQVTQMGQEVILRCVPISNHLYFYWYRQILGQKVEFLVSFYNNEISEKSEIFDDQFSVERPDGSNFTLKIRSTKLEDSAMYFCASTQTWGRTEAFFGQGTRLTVV.